This is a list of T cell receptor beta chains from one sample in a study of blood T cell repertoires in COVID-19. Only in-frame clones appear in the TCRdb table, and some are missing; sequencing was by immunoSEQ multiplex PCR. This sample carries 200,000 to 300,000 clones, over 75% of them seen once, and the ten largest clones take 7.5% to 9%. Input material: peripheral blood. Every receptor here comes from a human donor in a cohort sampled during active COVID-19. The CDR3 runs from the conserved cysteine through the conserved F or W. D genes are given only for firm matches. Some rows mark clone size as missing; the rest say once, few, many or name a class of expanded clone.

len	d_gene	abundance	j_gene	v_gene	CDR3nt	CDR3aa
18	TRBD2	NA	TRBJ2-1	TRBV24-1	TGTGCCACCAGTGATTTTGGGACTAGCGGGGGAACCTACAATGAGCAGTTCTTC	CATSDFGTSGGTYNEQFF
15	TRBD1	few	TRBJ1-4	TRBV7-9	TGTGCCAGCAGCTCACAGGGGGTCACTAATGAAAAACTGTTTTTT	CASSSQGVTNEKLFF
15	TRBD1	NA	TRBJ2-3	TRBV19	TGTGCCAGTAGTATTCGGGACAGGGAAGGAGATACGCAGTATTTT	CASSIRDREGDTQYF
15	TRBD1	NA	TRBJ2-7	TRBV27	TGTGCCAGCAGAAAAACCGGGACAGGGGGCTACGAGCAGTACTTC	CASRKTGTGGYEQYF
16	TRBD2	NA	TRBJ2-3	TRBV19	TGTGCCACCTTACCCCGACTAGCGGGAGATGGAGATACGCAGTATTTT	CATLPRLAGDGDTQYF
15	TRBD1	NA	TRBJ2-7	TRBV4-1	TGCGCCAGCAGCCAAGTGACGGGACAGCCGGATCAGCAGTACTTC	CASSQVTGQPDQQYF
15	NA	NA	TRBJ1-4	TRBV3-1/TRBV3-2	TGTGCCAGCAGCCAAGTACAGGGAACTAATGAAAAACTGTTTTTT	CASSQVQGTNEKLFF
15	NA	NA	TRBJ1-4	TRBV18	TGTGCCAGCTCACTGTCGACAGGAACTAATGAAAAACTGTTTTTT	CASSLSTGTNEKLFF
16	TRBD2	NA	TRBJ2-1	TRBV5-1	TGCGCCAGCAGCGGGGGACTAGCGGACCGATACAATGAGCAGTTCTTC	CASSGGLADRYNEQFF
15	NA	NA	TRBJ1-1	TRBV2	TGTGCCAGCACCTACAACAGGGCCATGAACACTGAAGCTTTCTTT	CASTYNRAMNTEAFF
14	TRBD1	NA	TRBJ2-7	TRBV9	TGTGCCAGCAGCGTTGGGACAGGGGCGTACGAGCAGTACTTC	CASSVGTGAYEQYF
15	TRBD2	NA	TRBJ2-7	TRBV28	TGTGCCAGCAGTTTATCGGGCGGGGGGTTCTACGAGCAGTACTTC	CASSLSGGGFYEQYF
13	NA	NA	TRBJ2-5	TRBV24-1	TGTGCCACCAGTGGAGACCAGGTGGAGACCCAGTACTTC	CATSGDQVETQYF
13	NA	NA	TRBJ1-5	TRBV10-3	TGTGCCATCACGGGGGATCTCAATCAGCCCCAGCATTTT	CAITGDLNQPQHF
16	TRBD1	NA	TRBJ2-7	TRBV18	TGTGCCAGCTCACTGGGACAGGGGGGGATTGTCCACGAGCAGTACTTC	CASSLGQGGIVHEQYF
15	NA	NA	TRBJ1-6	TRBV6-6	TGTGCCAGCAGTTACTCGAGCGGAGATAATTCACCCCTCCACTTT	CASSYSSGDNSPLHF
15	NA	NA	TRBJ1-5	TRBV6-2/TRBV6-3	TGTGCCAGCAGTTACTCGTTGAGGCGTAATCAGCCCCAGCATTTT	CASSYSLRRNQPQHF
15	TRBD1	NA	TRBJ1-2	TRBV9	TGTGCCAGCAGCGTAGTTCGGGGACAGGGGTTTGGCTACACCTTC	CASSVVRGQGFGYTF
17	TRBD2	few	TRBJ2-7	TRBV5-1	TGCGCCAGCAGCAGGGGGACTAGCGGGGTGGGGCCCCTCGAGCAGTACTTC	CASSRGTSGVGPLEQYF
18	TRBD2	many	TRBJ2-7	TRBV12-5	TGTGCTAGTGGTTTGATGGCCCCTAGCGGGAGGTTCTCCTACGAGCAGTACTTC	CASGLMAPSGRFSYEQYF
11	NA	once	TRBJ2-7	TRBV28	TGTGCCAGCAGCCATGCCAGAGAGCAGTACTTC	CASSHAREQYF
14	TRBD1	NA	TRBJ2-3	TRBV29-1	TGCAGCGTTAGGGACAGGGCTAGCACAGATACGCAGTATTTT	CSVRDRASTDTQYF
16	TRBD2	once	TRBJ2-3	TRBV6-4	TGTGCCAGCAGTGCGACTAGCGGGGGGGCTCGGGATACGCAGTATTTT	CASSATSGGARDTQYF
12	TRBD2	NA	TRBJ2-7	TRBV28	TGTGCCAGCGGTTCTAGCGGCTACGAGCAGTACTTC	CASGSSGYEQYF
13	NA	NA	TRBJ2-7	TRBV5-1	TGCGCCAGCAGCCCCCGGACAACCTACGAGCAGTACTTC	CASSPRTTYEQYF
15	NA	NA	TRBJ1-5	TRBV19	TGTGCCAGTAGTATAGACAGTATTAGCAATCAGCCCCAGCATTTT	CASSIDSISNQPQHF
15	TRBD1	NA	TRBJ2-1	TRBV6-6	TGTGCCAGCAGTCTTGACGGGACAGGGAGCGATGAGCAGTTCTTC	CASSLDGTGSDEQFF
15	TRBD2	NA	TRBJ2-2	TRBV5-1	TGCGCCAGCGCCCCCCTAGCGGGGGGGTCCGGGGAGCTGTTTTTT	CASAPLAGGSGELFF
17	TRBD2	NA	TRBJ2-3	TRBV3-1/TRBV3-2	TGTGCCAGCAGCCCGTGGACTAGCGGGAGGGCCGAAGAAACGCAGTATTTT	CASSPWTSGRAEETQYF
12	TRBD1	NA	TRBJ1-1	TRBV29-1	TGCAGCGGGAACAGGGGATTGGCTGAAGCTTTCTTT	CSGNRGLAEAFF
15	TRBD2	NA	TRBJ2-5	TRBV3-1/TRBV3-2	TGTGCCAGCAGCCAATACGGGAGGGACCAAGAGACCCAGTACTTC	CASSQYGRDQETQYF
13	NA	NA	TRBJ2-3	TRBV18	TGTGCCAGCTCACCACGTCAGGCAGATACGCAGTATTTT	CASSPRQADTQYF
14	TRBD2	NA	TRBJ2-4	TRBV11-1	TGTGCCAGCAGCCCTCGGGGAGGGCAGGGCATTCAGTACTTC	CASSPRGGQGIQYF
13	NA	NA	TRBJ1-1	TRBV6-6	TGTGCCAGCAGTTACTCATACAGCACTGAAGCTTTCTTT	CASSYSYSTEAFF
15	TRBD1	NA	TRBJ1-4	TRBV3-1/TRBV3-2	TGTGCCAGCAGCCAAACCGGGACAGGGATGGAAAAACTGTTTTTT	CASSQTGTGMEKLFF
13	NA	NA	TRBJ2-5	TRBV2	TGTGCCAGCAATCCGGGTAGTCGGGAGACCCAGTACTTC	CASNPGSRETQYF
16	TRBD1	NA	TRBJ1-3	TRBV28	TGTGCCAGCATTTTCCGGGACAGGGGCTCTGGAAACACCATATATTTT	CASIFRDRGSGNTIYF
15	TRBD2	NA	TRBJ2-5	TRBV5-1	TGCGCCAGCAGAGCCGGGACTAGCAGCCAAGAGACCCAGTACTTC	CASRAGTSSQETQYF
17	TRBD1	NA	TRBJ1-2	TRBV4-1	TGCGCCAGCAGACCCTCCGGGACAGGGAATTCTAACTATGGCTACACCTTC	CASRPSGTGNSNYGYTF
15	TRBD2	once	TRBJ2-2	TRBV27	TGTGCCAGCAGCCTACTAGCGGGAGTCACCGGGGAGCTGTTTTTT	CASSLLAGVTGELFF
14	NA	NA	TRBJ1-5	TRBV5-5	TGTGCCAGCAGCTTGAGGGGGAGCAATCAGCCCCAGCATTTT	CASSLRGSNQPQHF
15	TRBD2	NA	TRBJ2-2	TRBV5-1	TGCGCCAGCAGCTTGGGACTAGCGGGAACCGGGGAGCTGTTTTTT	CASSLGLAGTGELFF
15	NA	NA	TRBJ2-1	TRBV11-2	TGTGCCAGCAGCTTAGGCTTTCGGGGACATAATGAGCAGTTCTTC	CASSLGFRGHNEQFF